This TCR beta chain was documented in a study of blood T cell repertoires in COVID-19 (dated by TCRdb to about 2020). Regarding the research as a whole: Samples from collaborators originated in the United States, Italy and Spain and spanned both the acute and convalescent phases of COVID-19. The prospective study material was composed of cDNA or gDNA derived from T cells, B-cell-depleted T cells, or PBMCs. The dataset comprised deeply sampled blood TCRbeta repertoires from subjects exposed to, actively infected with, or recovered from COVID-19. The repertoires were released in a freely available public database meant as a resource for research on the immune response to SARS-CoV-2. Samples came from the ongoing ImmuneRACE study (first 160 participants) plus 1,254 subjects from 6 global collaborators. Nearly every sample came with metadata listing a de-identified subject ID, COVID-19 status, age in years and sex. HLA class I and class II types, where available, came from metadata supplied by the sample provider rather than from assay-based typing.

In the germline V gene, CDR1 corresponds to MNHEY and CDR2 to SVGEGT. CDR3 length: 14 amino acids, cysteine to phenylalanine. Only the CDR3 DNA stays, 42 bases, in frame from base 1. Deletion took 5 bases off V and 10 bases off J, with a span of 18 bases between the germline ends. Details on this clone: Its antigen is not yet known. No qualities accompany the bases; no much larger clone lies one base away.

The immunoSEQ Assay, a bias-controlled multiplex PCR, was used to amplify TCRbeta CDR3 regions from genomic DNA. In the paper's pipeline: Within the assay, amplification of reference gene primers was used to estimate how many nucleated cells each sample contained. To quantify the absolute abundance of each unique TCRbeta CDR3 rearrangement, sequence reads were collapsed and filtered. For each sample, productive Simpson clonality was calculated as the square root of Simpson's diversity index over productive rearrangements. The immuneACCESS repertoire file appears here via TCRdb, limited to in-frame rearrangements. These files lack a portion of the clones; in checked studies, under half of the deficit traces to unresolved V genes, and the cause of the others is not known. V, J and clone size were drawn from that table, and D and trimming were deduced from the DNA. The sample table records about 210,000 clones; 80% to 90% of these occur just once. The ten largest clones capture around 4% of the sample.

Participants in the prospective study were aged roughly 18 to 100 years, lived in about two dozen United States geographic areas, and enrolled through a virtual design. Cohort assignment in the prospective study relied on participant-reported clinical history from a screening survey and a study questionnaire. In the prospective study, whole blood, serum and a nasopharyngeal or oropharyngeal swab were collected from each participant by mobile phlebotomists. Over a 2-month period, participants in the prospective study had the option of providing additional blood draws and questionnaires. Prospective study blood samples were shipped either frozen or at room temperature before DNA extraction. Points the paper makes about the study in general: Clinical and demographic metadata were provided uncurated, with the amount varying by source and participant.

Recombination joined TRBV6-2 or TRBV6-3 with TRBJ1-5; the D region possibly corresponds to TRBD1 (5 bases align). The sample was PBMCs or T cells enriched from blood (not recorded which). The TCR originated in a woman in her 40s with acute COVID-19. The bases are TGTGCCAGCAGTCCCGACAGCTTCCTTTTACCCCAGCATTTT. Protein translation: CASSPDSFLLPQHF.